This entry lists 12 T cell receptor beta chains sequenced from one sample in a study of blood T cell repertoires in COVID-19 (dated by TCRdb to 2020 to 2021). The library was produced with the immunoSEQ multiplex PCR assay. TCRdb holds this immuneACCESS table with in-frame rearrangements only. Some clones are missing; in checked studies, unresolved V genes explain under half, and the rest has no known cause. For this sample the table gives more than 150,000 clones, of which 80% to 90% were detected only once. Jointly, the top ten make up approximately 2.8% of the sample. The sequencing input was peripheral blood. Source of these receptors: a man aged 60-69 years with acute or convalescent COVID-19.

The chain links TRBV6-5 to TRBJ1-2; D uncertain. Per germline, CDR1 MNHEY and CDR2 SVGAGI. This CDR3 comprises 14 residues. V was clipped by 7 bases and J by 0 bases, with 12 bases between them. CDR3 bases: TGTGCCAGCACCCCCCGGGAGACTAACTATGGCTACACCTTC. Its protein is CASTPRETNYGYTF.

The chain carries TRBV4-1 and TRBJ2-7, with 8 bases matching TRBD2. Germline lookup yields CDR1 MGHRA and CDR2 YSYEKL. Losses at the gene ends were 4 bases for V and 3 bases for J; bases not matched to a gene: 8. The CDR3 length is 15 residues. The CDR3 reads CASSPPGGAGYEQYF. The DNA of the CDR3 is TGCGCCAGCAGCCCTCCGGGGGGGGCAGGCTACGAGCAGTACTTC.

J is TRBJ1-1 and V is TRBV7-8; TRBD1 agrees at 8 bases. The CDR3 extends over 15 amino acids. CDR1 and CDR2 (germline): SGHVS, FQNEAQ. After removal of 5 bases from V and 2 bases from J, the junction contained 7 bases not matched to a gene. CDR3 sequence (DNA): TGTGCCAGCAGCCCCTACGACAGGGGAAACACTGAAGCTTTCTTT. Translating it yields CASSPYDRGNTEAFF.

The chain employs TRBV6-5 and TRBJ2-5; D possibly corresponds to TRBD2 (5 bases). Trimming cost V 6 bases and J 5 bases, with 16 bases left between them. Germline V gene lookup returns CDR1 MNHEY and CDR2 SVGAGI. CDR3 length equals 14 residues. The CDR3 nucleotides read TGTGCCAGCAGGGAGGAAAGGCCAACTGAGACCCAGTACTTC. This codes for CASREERPTETQYF.

The chain employs TRBV20-1 and TRBJ2-1; tentative D call: TRBD1 (5 bases). This CDR3 has 16 residues. The germline gives CDR1 DFQATT, CDR2 SNEGSKA (reference sequence). V was trimmed by 3 bases and J by 4 bases, leaving 19 bases between them. The CDR3: CSASLFSGSIYNEQFF. The CDR3 region has the DNA TGCAGTGCTAGTTTATTTTCAGGGTCGATTTACAATGAGCAGTTCTTC.

V gene TRBV5-8 combines with J gene TRBJ2-6, with a weak D call TRBD1 (6 bases). CDR1 SGHTS and CDR2 YDEGEE come from the germline V gene. The CDR3 covers 14 residues. The ends were cut back, 2 bases at V and 9 bases at J, with 12 bases in the middle. CDR3: CASSFSTGFNVLTF. DNA for the CDR3: TGTGCCAGCAGCTTTTCGACAGGCTTCAACGTCCTGACTTTC.

This clone was seen once. J is TRBJ1-1 and V is TRBV19, with D tentatively TRBD1 (6 bases). The CDR3 loop spans 13 amino acids. Trimming shortened V by 2 bases and J by 7 bases, and 11 bases separated the two germline ends. Germline values: CDR1 LNHDA, CDR2 SQIVND (reference sequence). The CDR3 protein is CASSISLTGEAFF. CDR3 coding DNA: TGTGCCAGTAGTATATCCTTGACAGGTGAAGCTTTCTTT.

The chain couples TRBV15 to TRBJ1-1; unclear D gene. The CDR3 is 14 amino acids. V dropped 3 bases and J dropped 0 bases, with 8 bases sitting between them. Germline V gene data show CDR1 as LNHNV and CDR2 as YYDKDF (reference sequence). The CDR3 protein is CATSRAVMNTEAFF. The CDR3 DNA reads as TGTGCCACCAGCAGGGCCGTGATGAACACTGAAGCTTTCTTT.

The V and J genes are TRBV6-5 and TRBJ1-2; unclear D gene. CDR1 is MNHEY, CDR2 SVGAGI, per germline. The V end was cut by 7 bases, the J end by 3 bases, with 12 bases between. The CDR3 covers 13 residues. The DNA of the CDR3 is TGTGCCAGCACGATGGGCGTCGACTATGGCTACACCTTC. Translation gives CASTMGVDYGYTF.

The chain joins TRBV19 to TRBJ1-5; D gene ambiguous. V lost 3 bases, J lost 6 bases, and 9 bases lay in between. The CDR3 length is 13 residues. Looked up from germline, CDR1 is LNHDA and CDR2 is SQIVND (reference sequence). The CDR3 reads CASSILGSQPQHF. The CDR3 DNA reads as TGTGCCAGTAGTATCTTAGGGAGTCAGCCCCAGCATTTT.

The genes are TRBV3-1 (or the pseudogene TRBV3-2) and TRBJ1-4, with 7 bases matching TRBD1. The CDR3 loop spans 19 amino acids. V was clipped by 4 bases and J by 3 bases; unmatched bases: 17. Germline loops: CDR1 LGHDT, CDR2 YNNKEL (reference sequence). This CDR3 is CASSPTPRQGSRANEKLFF. In DNA, the CDR3 is TGTGCCAGCAGCCCCACCCCGCGACAGGGAAGTAGAGCTAATGAAAAACTGTTTTTT.

The rearrangement uses TRBV6-6 and TRBJ2-2, with 9 bases matching TRBD2. CDR1 is MNHNY and CDR2 is SVGAGI in the germline V gene (reference sequence). This CDR3 comprises 16 residues. The V segment lost 2 bases and the J segment 1 base; nucleotides outside the gene matches: 2. Here the CDR3 DNA reads TGTGCCAGCAGTTACCTACTAGCGGGGAACACCGGGGAGCTGTTTTTT. Protein: CASSYLLAGNTGELFF.